The next 18 T cell receptor beta chains were all read from a single sample in a study of PD-1 blockade in classical Hodgkin lymphoma (dated by TCRdb to the early 2020s). Libraries were built with the immunoSEQ multiplex PCR assay. In its TCRdb copy, this immuneACCESS table keeps in-frame sequences only and misses some clones. Where compared with another copy, unresolved V genes explain less than half of these, and the others have no known cause. Within this sample are 35,000 to 45,000 clones, with around 71% of them counted one time only. The leading ten clones occupy 2.5% to 3.5% of the sample. Interpreted using the paper, the time point label stands for: cycle 1 day 1 (C1D1), immediately before nivolumab initiation. Every trial patient had relapsed after autologous stem cell transplantation, and cohorts A, B and C differed in prior brentuximab vedotin exposure. Sample: peripheral blood mononuclear cells (PBMCs), taken at baseline. These receptors were obtained from a human donor with classical Hodgkin lymphoma.

V usage is TRBV4-2 and J usage is TRBJ2-2; D remains ambiguous. The V gene lost 6 bases and the J gene lost 2 bases, with 7 bases spanning the gap. CDR3 length: 13 residues. Looked up from germline, CDR1 is LGHNA and CDR2 is YNFKEQ. The CDR3 loop reads CASRQFNTGELFF. The CDR3 coding sequence is TGTGCCAGCAGACAATTCAACACCGGGGAGCTGTTTTTT.

The chain has TRBV5-6 and TRBJ1-2; no firm D call. Trimming took 0 bases from V and 1 from J, leaving 4 bases between them. CDR1 SGHDT and CDR2 YYEEEE come from the germline V gene. This CDR3 is built from 13 residues. The CDR3 spells CASSLDINYGYTF. The CDR3 DNA is TGTGCCAGCAGCTTGGACATTAACTATGGCTACACCTTC.

This clone was detected only once. This chain joins TRBV13 and TRBJ2-2, with D hard to call. Trimming pared 2 bases from V and 6 bases from J, leaving 13 bases between. The germline V gene encodes CDR1 PRHDT and CDR2 FYEKMQ (reference sequence). The CDR3 covers 15 residues. In DNA form, the CDR3 reads TGTGCCAGCAGCTTAACGGAGCTATCAGCCGGGGAGCTGTTTTTT. It codes for CASSLTELSAGELFF.

The chain couples TRBV4-1 to TRBJ1-2; 10 bases line up with TRBD1. The V gene end was trimmed by 6 bases and the J gene end by 0 bases; junction bases not matched to a gene: 10. This CDR3 contains 17 residues. Germline-derived CDR1 and CDR2 are MGHRA and YSYEKL. The CDR3 spells CASRDRGKGKANYGYTF. CDR3 nucleotide sequence: TGCGCCAGCAGGGACAGGGGGAAAGGAAAGGCTAACTATGGCTACACCTTC.

This clone showed up just a few times. DNA of the CDR3: TGTGCCAGCAGCGTTTCAGGTTCTTACCAAGAGACCCAGTACTTC. This encodes CASSVSGSYQETQYF. The chain carries TRBV9 and TRBJ2-5; D gene unclear. Germline V lookup: CDR1 SGDLS, CDR2 YYNGEE. CDR3 size: 15 residues. V lost 2 bases and J 0 bases, leaving 11 bases between the germline ends.

The chain is built from TRBV6-5 and TRBJ2-3; 9 nucleotides agree with TRBD2. The CDR3 spans 12 residues. Losses at the gene ends were 7 bases for V and 6 bases for J; bases not matched to a gene: 2. CDR1 is MNHEY and CDR2 is SVGAGI in the germline V gene. CDR3 region: CASNSGGDTQYF. The CDR3 coding sequence is TGTGCCAGCAACAGCGGGGGGGATACGCAGTATTTT.

The gene calls are TRBV2 and TRBJ2-7, with D possibly matching TRBD1 (6 bases). The CDR3 consists of 12 residues. Germline values: CDR1 SNHLY, CDR2 FYNNEI. V lost 6 bases to trimming and J lost 2 bases, with 8 bases between them. The CDR3 nucleotides are TGTGCCAGCAGGGACAGCACCTACGAGCAGTACTTC. Protein: CASRDSTYEQYF.

The chain combines TRBV10-3 with TRBJ2-7; 13 positions agree with TRBD2. This CDR3 has 17 amino acids. Trimming took 4 bases from V and 0 from J; bases not matched to a gene: 6. CDR1 and CDR2 from the germline V gene are ENHRY and SYGVKD. Here the CDR3 reads CAISGRTSGGLSYEQYF. DNA for the CDR3: TGTGCCATCAGTGGCCGGACTAGCGGGGGCCTCTCCTACGAGCAGTACTTC.

On this clone: An end of the junction does not agree with germline; a read error may underlie this. Additional DNA sequences in this sample encode the identical CDR3. The chain links TRBV29-1 to TRBJ1-2; 8 bases line up with TRBD1. The germline CDR1 and CDR2 sequences are SQVTM and ANQGSEA. The CDR3 contains 15 residues. The CDR3 reads CSVEDWTGTNYGYTF. CDR3 sequence (DNA): TGCAGTGTTGAAGATTGGACAGGGACTAACTATGGCTACACCTTC.

V and J are TRBV5-5 and TRBJ2-7; possible D gene TRBD2, 6 bases. The germline CDR1 and CDR2 sequences are SGHKS and YYEKEE (reference sequence). Trimming pared 5 bases from V and 6 bases from J, leaving 15 bases between. The CDR3 covers 13 residues. The CDR3 is CASSPPRGSEQYF. The CDR3 bases are TGTGCCAGCAGTCCACCTCGGGGGTCCGAGCAGTACTTC.

V usage is TRBV5-4 and J usage is TRBJ2-7; 10 positions match TRBD1. This CDR3 has 13 amino acids. The germline CDR1 and CDR2 sequences are SGHNT and YYREEE (reference sequence). The J segment lost 2 bases and the V segment lost 6 bases, leaving 2 bases of the junction unmatched. CDR3 amino acids: CASTGTGAYEQYF. The CDR3 bases are TGTGCCAGCACAGGGACAGGGGCCTACGAGCAGTACTTC.

In its sample, this clone was seen once. The gene calls are TRBV7-9 and TRBJ1-2; D gene ambiguous. CDR1 and CDR2 (germline): SEHNR, FQNEAQ (reference sequence). The V gene lost 0 bases and the J gene lost 8 bases, with 10 bases spanning the gap. The CDR3 is 13 amino acids. The DNA for the CDR3 is TGTGCCAGCAGCTTAGCAGGGCCACAAGGCTACACCTTC. Residues: CASSLAGPQGYTF.

The V gene is TRBV30, the J gene TRBJ1-2; possible D gene TRBD1, 5 bases. This CDR3 spans 14 amino acids. The V end was cut by 6 bases, the J end by 5 bases, with 19 bases between. Germline CDR1 is GTSNPN and CDR2 is SVGIG (reference sequence). CDR3 protein: CACEDTGVAYGYTF. The CDR3 DNA reads as TGTGCCTGCGAGGACACCGGCGTAGCGTATGGCTACACCTTC.

The rearrangement links TRBV5-6 to TRBJ1-1, with TRBD1 matching 9 bases. The length of the CDR3 is 15 residues. V trimming: 4 bases; J trimming: 7 bases; junction bases outside the gene matches: 11. CDR1 is SGHDT, CDR2 YYEEEE, per germline. The CDR3 sequence is CASSPPGTGSFEAFF. The DNA of the CDR3 is TGTGCCAGCAGCCCCCCCGGGACAGGGTCTTTTGAAGCTTTCTTT.

This clone was seen a handful of times. V is TRBV9 and J is TRBJ1-1, with 7 nucleotides matching TRBD1. Germline V gene sequence: CDR1 SGDLS, CDR2 YYNGEE. This CDR3 spans 13 amino acids. The V gene end was trimmed by 4 bases and the J gene end by 7 bases; junction bases not matched to a gene: 7. CDR3 amino acids: CASSIQGRGEAFF. CDR3 sequence (DNA): TGTGCCAGCAGCATACAGGGGCGAGGTGAAGCTTTCTTT.

The chain is built from TRBV12-5 and TRBJ1-2; no clear D. CDR1 is LGHNT and CDR2 is FRNRAP in the germline V gene. The CDR3 length is 11 residues. V dropped 2 bases and J dropped 8 bases, with 6 bases sitting between them. In DNA form, the CDR3 reads TGTGCTAGTGGTTTGACCCCCGGCTACACCTTC. Its translation is CASGLTPGYTF.

The V gene is TRBV6-5, the J gene TRBJ1-1, with D perhaps TRBD1 (6 bases). This CDR3 contains 14 residues. Germline V gene lookup returns CDR1 MNHEY and CDR2 SVGAGI. With 2 bases removed from V and 1 base from J, the gap between germline ends came to 8 bases. The CDR3: CASSYGGGNTEAFF. Written as DNA, the CDR3 is TGTGCCAGCAGTTACGGAGGGGGGAACACTGAAGCTTTCTTT.

The chain is built from TRBV30 and TRBJ2-3; perhaps TRBD2 as D (7 bases). Germline V CDR1 and CDR2: GTSNPN, SVGIG (reference sequence). This CDR3 region has 15 residues. Trimming pared 4 bases from V and 8 bases from J, leaving 22 bases between. Written as DNA, the CDR3 is TGTGCCTGGATCTGGGGGGGGCGAGAATTCGGTACGCAGTATTTT. It translates to CAWIWGGREFGTQYF.